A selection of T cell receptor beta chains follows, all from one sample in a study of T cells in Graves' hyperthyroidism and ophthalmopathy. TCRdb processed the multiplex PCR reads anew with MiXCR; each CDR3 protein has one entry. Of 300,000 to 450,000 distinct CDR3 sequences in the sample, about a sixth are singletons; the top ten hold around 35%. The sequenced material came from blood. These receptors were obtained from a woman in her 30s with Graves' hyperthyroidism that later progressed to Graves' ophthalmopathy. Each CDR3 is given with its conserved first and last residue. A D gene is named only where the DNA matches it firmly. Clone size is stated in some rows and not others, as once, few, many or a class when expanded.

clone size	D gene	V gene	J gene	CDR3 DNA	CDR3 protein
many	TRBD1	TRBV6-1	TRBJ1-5	TGTGCCAGCAGTGAATGGGACAGGGGTTTTAGCAATCAGCCCCAGCATTTT	CASSEWDRGFSNQPQHF
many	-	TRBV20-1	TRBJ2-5	TGCAGTGCTAGTAAGCGGCGCCCCAAAGAGACCCAGTACTTC	CSASKRRPKETQYF
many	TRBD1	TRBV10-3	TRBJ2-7	TGTGCCATCAGCGCCCGCGGGACAGGGGGTTCCTACGAGCAGTACTTC	CAISARGTGGSYEQYF
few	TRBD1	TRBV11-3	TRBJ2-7	TGTGCCAGCAGCTTAGGGACAGGGGCCCACTACGAGCAGTACTTC	CASSLGTGAHYEQYF
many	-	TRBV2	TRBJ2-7	TGTGCCAGCAGTGGTTCACAGGGTTACGAGCAGTACTTC	CASSGSQGYEQYF
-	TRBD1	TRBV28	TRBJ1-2	TGTGCCAGCAGTTTTTGGAAGCCGGGACAGGGGCCTGCTAACTATGGCTACACCTTC	CASSFWKPGQGPANYGYTF
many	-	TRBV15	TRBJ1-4	TGTGCCACCAGCAGCCGCGGACAGAGTAATGAAAAACTGTTTTTT	CATSSRGQSNEKLFF
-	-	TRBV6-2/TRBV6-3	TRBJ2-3	TGTGCCAGCAGTTACTATGGGGGACTAGATACGCAGTATTTT	CASSYYGGLDTQYF
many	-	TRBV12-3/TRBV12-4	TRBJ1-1	TGTGCCAGCAGGGGGGTCTTAAATGGTGAAGCTTTCTTT	CASRGVLNGEAFF
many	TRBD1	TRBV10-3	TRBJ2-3	TGTGCCATCGGGACAGGGAGGGATACGCAGTATTTT	CAIGTGRDTQYF
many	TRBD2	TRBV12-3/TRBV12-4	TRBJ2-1	TGTGCCAGCAGTCCCCGGACTAGCGGGGTATACAATGAGCAGTTCTTC	CASSPRTSGVYNEQFF
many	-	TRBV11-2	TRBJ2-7	TGTGCCAGCAGCCAATCCACAGTGCCCTCCTACGAGCAGTACTTC	CASSQSTVPSYEQYF
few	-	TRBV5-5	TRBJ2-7	TGTGCCAGCAGCTTGGTGGCGGGGGCCGGCGAGCAGTACTTC	CASSLVAGAGEQYF
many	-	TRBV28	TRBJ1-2	TGTGCCAGCAGTTTATCGGGACACTATAACTATGGCTACACCTTC	CASSLSGHYNYGYTF
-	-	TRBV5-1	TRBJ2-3	TGCGCCAGCAGCTTGGCAGGGCGGGGGCGCACAGATACGCAGTATTTT	CASSLAGRGRTDTQYF
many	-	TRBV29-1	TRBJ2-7	TGCAGCGTTGAAGGTCGGAGGAGGGAGCAGTACTTC	CSVEGRRREQYF
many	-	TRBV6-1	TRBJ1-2	TGTGCCATCTGCCCCACAACGGGACCTACTAACTATGGCTACACCTTC	CAICPTTGPTNYGYTF
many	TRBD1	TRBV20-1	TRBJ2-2	TGCAGTGCCCCCGCCAGGGGGATGCAGAGGAGGGAGCTGTTTTTT	CSAPARGMQRRELFF
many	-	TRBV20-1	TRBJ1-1	TGCAGTGCTAGAACCAGTACAGGGATAATCACTGAAGCTTTCTTT	CSARTSTGIITEAFF
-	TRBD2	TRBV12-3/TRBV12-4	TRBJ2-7	TGTGCCAGCAGCCGCGAGAGAGCGGGGGCGTACGAGCAGTACTTC	CASSRERAGAYEQYF
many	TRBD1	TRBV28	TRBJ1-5	TGTGCCAGCACCCGACGAGGACAGGGGGCGCGGAGCAATCAGCCCCAGCATTTT	CASTRRGQGARSNQPQHF
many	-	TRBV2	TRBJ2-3	TGTGCCAGCAGTTTAGATAGCGATACGCAGTATTTT	CASSLDSDTQYF
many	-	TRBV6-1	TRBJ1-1	TGTGCCAGCAGTGTGGACCGGGTCATGAACACTGAAGCTTTCTTT	CASSVDRVMNTEAFF
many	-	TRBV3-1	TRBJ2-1	TGTGCCAGCAGCCAAGATGGCAGCTCCTACAATGAGCAGTTCTTC	CASSQDGSSYNEQFF
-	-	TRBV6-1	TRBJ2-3	TGTGCCAGCAGACCCTCTAACACAGATACGCAGTATTTT	CASRPSNTDTQYF
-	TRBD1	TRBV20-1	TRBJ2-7	TGCAGTGCTAGTCCGACAGGGAGAGGGGTATACGAGCAGTACTTC	CSASPTGRGVYEQYF
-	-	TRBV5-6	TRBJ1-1	TGTGCCAGCAAGTGGGGGTCAAACACTGAAGCTTTCTTT	CASKWGSNTEAFF
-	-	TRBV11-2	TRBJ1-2	TGTGCCAGCAGTCCCCTGGGGACACCTAACTATGGCTACACCTTC	CASSPLGTPNYGYTF
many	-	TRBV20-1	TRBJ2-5	TGCAGTGCTGCGAGTGGGGGATTGGATCAAGAGACCCAGTACTTC	CSAASGGLDQETQYF
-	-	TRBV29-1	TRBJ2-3	TGCAGCGCCAAGGGCCGCACTAGCACAGATACGCAGTATTTT	CSAKGRTSTDTQYF
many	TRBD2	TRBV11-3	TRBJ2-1	TGTGCCAGCAGCCCGACGTGGCGGGAGGCCCACAATGAGCAGTTCTTC	CASSPTWREAHNEQFF
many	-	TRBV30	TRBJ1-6	TGTGCCTGGGGGCAGGGGTATTCACCCCTCCACTTT	CAWGQGYSPLHF
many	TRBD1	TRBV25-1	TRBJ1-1	TGTGCCAGCAGTGAGCGCGGGACAGGGTGGAACACTGAAGCTTTCTTT	CASSERGTGWNTEAFF
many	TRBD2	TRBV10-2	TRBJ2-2	TGCGCCAGCAGATCAAGCGGGGGAGGACTATACACCGGGGAGCTGTTTTTT	CASRSSGGGLYTGELFF
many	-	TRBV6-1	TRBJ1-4	TGTGCCAGTCACAGGGCGACTAATGAAAAACTGTTTTTT	CASHRATNEKLFF
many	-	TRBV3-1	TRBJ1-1	TGTGCCAGCAGCCAAGGGCCAGGGTTTGTGAACACTGAAGCTTTCTTT	CASSQGPGFVNTEAFF
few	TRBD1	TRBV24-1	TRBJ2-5	TGTGCCACCAGTGATAACAGGGGAGAGACCCAGTACTTC	CATSDNRGETQYF
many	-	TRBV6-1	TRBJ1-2	TGTGCCAGCAGAACGGGACGATATGGCTACACCTTC	CASRTGRYGYTF
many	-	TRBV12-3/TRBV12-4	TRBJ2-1	TGTGCCAGCAGTTTACGTCTAGCGAGGGCCTACAATGAGCAGTTCTTC	CASSLRLARAYNEQFF
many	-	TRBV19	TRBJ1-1	TGTGCCAGTAGCTTCGACTTAGGGTCCACTGAAGCTTTCTTT	CASSFDLGSTEAFF
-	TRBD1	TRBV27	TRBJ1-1	TGTGCCAGCAGTTTATCGAGAGGGGGACAGGGAAAGGGCACTGAAGCTTTCTTT	CASSLSRGGQGKGTEAFF
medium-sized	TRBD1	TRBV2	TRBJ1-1	TGTGCCAGCACCGGACAGGGACTGGCTGAAGCTTTCTTT	CASTGQGLAEAFF
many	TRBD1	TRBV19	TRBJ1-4	TGTGCCAGTAGTATAAGGACAGGGGCTTATGAAAAACTGTTTTTT	CASSIRTGAYEKLFF
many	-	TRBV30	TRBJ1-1	TGTGCCTGGAGTTTACTGGAGAACACTGAAGCTTTCTTT	CAWSLLENTEAFF
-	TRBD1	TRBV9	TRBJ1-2	TGTGCCAGCAGCGTAGATGGGGCGGGGACAGGGGGCTATGGCTACACCTTC	CASSVDGAGTGGYGYTF
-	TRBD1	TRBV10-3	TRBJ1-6	TGTGCCATCAGTGTTAGGGGGCGAAAAGATAATTCACCCCTCCACTTT	CAISVRGRKDNSPLHF